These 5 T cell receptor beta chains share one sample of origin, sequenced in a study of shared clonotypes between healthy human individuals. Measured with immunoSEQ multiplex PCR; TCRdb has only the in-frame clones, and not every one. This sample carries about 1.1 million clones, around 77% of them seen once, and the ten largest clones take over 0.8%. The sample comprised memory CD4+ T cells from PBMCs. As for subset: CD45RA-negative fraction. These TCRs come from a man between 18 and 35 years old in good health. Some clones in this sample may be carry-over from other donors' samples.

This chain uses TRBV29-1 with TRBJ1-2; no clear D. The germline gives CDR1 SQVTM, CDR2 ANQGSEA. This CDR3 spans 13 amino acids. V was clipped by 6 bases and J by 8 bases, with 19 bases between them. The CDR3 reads CSVDHAGNRGYTF. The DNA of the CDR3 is TGCAGCGTGGATCATGCGGGTAATAGGGGCTACACCTTC. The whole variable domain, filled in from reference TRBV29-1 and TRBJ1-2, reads SAVISQKPSRDICQRGTSLTIQCQVDSQVTMMFWYRQQPGQSLTLIATANQGSEATYESGFVIDKFPISRPNLTFSTLTVSNMSPEDSSIYLCSVDHAGNRGYTFGSGTRLTVV.

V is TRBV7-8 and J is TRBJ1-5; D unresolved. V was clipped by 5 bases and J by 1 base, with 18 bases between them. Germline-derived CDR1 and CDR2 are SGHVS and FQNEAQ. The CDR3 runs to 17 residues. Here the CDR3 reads CASSLQRDSWSNQPQHF. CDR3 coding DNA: TGTGCCAGCAGCCTCCAGAGGGATTCTTGGAGCAATCAGCCCCAGCATTTT.

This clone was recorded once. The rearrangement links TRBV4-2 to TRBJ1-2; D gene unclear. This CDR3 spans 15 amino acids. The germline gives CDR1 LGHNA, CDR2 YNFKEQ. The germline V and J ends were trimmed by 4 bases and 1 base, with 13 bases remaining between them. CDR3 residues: CASSPQGGVNYGYTF. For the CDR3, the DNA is TGTGCCAGCAGCCCCCAAGGCGGAGTTAACTATGGCTACACCTTC.

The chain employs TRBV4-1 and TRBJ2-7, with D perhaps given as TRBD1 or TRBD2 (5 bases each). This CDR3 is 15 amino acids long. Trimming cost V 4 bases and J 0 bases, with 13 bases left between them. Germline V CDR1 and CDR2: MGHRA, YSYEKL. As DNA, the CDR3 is TGCGCCAGCAGCCCCGGGACCCTCAGCTCCTACGAGCAGTACTTC. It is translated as CASSPGTLSSYEQYF.

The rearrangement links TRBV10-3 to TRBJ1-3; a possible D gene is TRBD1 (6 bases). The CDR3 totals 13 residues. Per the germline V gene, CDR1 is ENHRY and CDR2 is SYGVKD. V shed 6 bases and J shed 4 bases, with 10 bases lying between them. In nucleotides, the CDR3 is TGTGCCATCAGGGACAGTCTGGGAAACACCATATATTTT. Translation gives CAIRDSLGNTIYF.